The TCR beta chain described here comes from a study of siplizumab effects on memory and regulatory T cells (dated by TCRdb to about 2019). At the level of the whole study: Paired mixed lymphocyte reactions were run with siplizumab at approximately 1 ug/mL and without drug, across roughly 8 responder-stimulator pairs. The effect of the anti-CD2 antibody siplizumab on alloreactive T-cell subsets was examined in allogeneic mixed lymphocyte reactions constructed from human PBMCs. Results the study describes overall, beyond this receptor: About 80-96% of proliferating CD4+ or CD8+ clones could not be given a naive or memory phenotype. Whether proliferating Tregs from siplizumab cultures actually had suppressive function was not functionally confirmed. Unstimulated naive T cells appeared more diverse than memory T cells, and naive cells seemed to contribute substantially to the alloresponse. Sequences below about 10^-5 frequency were poorly captured, so only a minor fraction of alloreactive clones could be mapped to unstimulated subsets. The cumulative frequency of alloreactive sequences that could be traced back to unstimulated CD4+ memory T cells was significantly reduced by siplizumab. In reactions with siplizumab, an average of around 70% of mappable alloreactive CD4+ clones were Treg-derived, compared with around 28% in control reactions.

Cells from the mixed lymphocyte reactions were cocultured for approximately six days at 37 degrees C. Responder PBMCs were labelled with CFSE, stimulator PBMCs were labelled with Violet Dye, and the two were mixed at a 1:1 ratio. Sorted unstimulated T cells and proliferating T cells recovered from mixed lymphocyte reactions underwent TCRbeta CDR3 sequencing. Fresh whole blood from approximately 11 HLA-typed healthy donors served as the source for isolating PBMCs. For TCR sequencing, responder T cells that had proliferated and were CFSE-low were FACS-sorted once the mixed lymphocyte reaction was over. In its sample, this clone was seen once. The target of this receptor is not known. No base-level quality is on record; no much larger clone is a single base apart. Receptors were amplified or captured by the immunoSEQ multiplex PCR assay. Around 9.9 x 10^4 TCR templates per sample were assayed by the deep sequencing platform. Genomic DNA extracted from sorted T cells was the material used for TCRbeta CDR3 sequencing. For the original study's pipeline: Clonal analysis of TCRbeta CDR3 data was done in the R programming language. Alloreactive CD4+ and CD8+ clones were identified by comparing unstimulated samples to CFSE-low samples taken after the reaction. Regulatory or non-regulatory origin was assigned to alloreactive CD4+ clones by matching of sequences to sorted unstimulated Treg and non-Treg repertoires. The table comes from immuneACCESS by way of TCRdb, which keeps in-frame sequences with V and J called. Part of the clones is missing from these tables; in studies checked, under half for an unresolved V gene and the rest for unknown reasons. From that table come the V and J calls and clone size; the DNA was used to work out D and trimming. The sample table records about 14,000 clones; approximately 49% of these occur just once. Approximately 8.9% of the sample is in the top ten clones.

V lost 6 bases and J lost 4 bases, and the count of bases not matched to a germline gene is 7. The CDR3 sequence holds 15 residues, the cysteine and phenylalanine included. The sequence is cut down to CDR3 DNA, 45 bases in frame from base 1. From a lookup of the germline V gene, CDR1 and CDR2 are MNHEY and SVGAGI. The receptor chain draws on TRBV6-5 and TRBJ2-3; 10 bases in between match TRBD2. Sequencing was carried out using CFSE-low (dividing) CD4+ T cells sorted from an allogeneic mixed lymphocyte reaction. The receptor was derived from a human donor in good health; the cells came from an allogeneic mixed lymphocyte reaction. This receptor has the CDR3 CASSPGLANADTQYF. The sequenced DNA: TGTGCCAGCAGCCCGGGACTAGCGAACGCAGATACGCAGTATTTT.